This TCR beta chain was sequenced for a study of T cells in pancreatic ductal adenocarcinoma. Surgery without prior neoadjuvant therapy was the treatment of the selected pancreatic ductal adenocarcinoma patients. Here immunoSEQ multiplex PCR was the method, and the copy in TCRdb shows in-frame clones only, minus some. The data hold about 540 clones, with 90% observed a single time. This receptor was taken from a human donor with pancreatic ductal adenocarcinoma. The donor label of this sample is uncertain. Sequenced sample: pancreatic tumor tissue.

This CDR3 reads CASSYEGNYGYTF. CDR3 nucleotides: TGTGCCAGCAGTTACGAGGGAAACTATGGCTACACCTTC. The chain couples TRBV6-6 to TRBJ1-2, with D uncertain. This CDR3 is 13 amino acids long. Per germline, CDR1 MNHNY and CDR2 SVGAGI (reference sequence). Trimming left V 2 bases short and J 2 bases short, with 6 bases between.